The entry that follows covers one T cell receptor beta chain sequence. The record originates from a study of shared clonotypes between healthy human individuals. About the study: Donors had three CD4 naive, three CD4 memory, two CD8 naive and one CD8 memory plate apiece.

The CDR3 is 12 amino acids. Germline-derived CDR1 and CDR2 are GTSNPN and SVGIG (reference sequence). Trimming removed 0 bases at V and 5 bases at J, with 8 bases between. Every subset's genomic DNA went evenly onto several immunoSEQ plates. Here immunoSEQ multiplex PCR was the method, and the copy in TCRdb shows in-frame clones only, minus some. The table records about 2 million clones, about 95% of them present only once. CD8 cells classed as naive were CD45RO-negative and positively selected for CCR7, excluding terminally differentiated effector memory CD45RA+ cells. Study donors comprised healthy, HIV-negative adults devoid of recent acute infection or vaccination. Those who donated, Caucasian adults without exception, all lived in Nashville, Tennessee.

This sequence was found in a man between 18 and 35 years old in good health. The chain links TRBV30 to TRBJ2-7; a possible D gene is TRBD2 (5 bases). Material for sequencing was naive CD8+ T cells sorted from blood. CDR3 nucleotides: TGTGCCTGGAGTGTGGCCGGGAACGAGCAGTACTTC. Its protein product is CAWSVAGNEQYF.